The next 4 T cell receptor beta chains were all read from a single sample in a study of blood T cell repertoires in COVID-19 (dated by TCRdb to about 2020). Library generation was performed with the immunoSEQ multiplex PCR assay. Sourced from immuneACCESS, this table was stored by TCRdb with only in-frame sequences that have V and J called. A share of the clones is absent; for the studies checked, an unresolved V gene accounts for under half, and the remainder has no known explanation. This sample is represented by approximately 250,000 clones; 85% to 95% of them were singletons. The ten largest account for roughly 2.8% of the sample. Sequenced sample: PBMCs or T cells enriched from blood (not recorded which). The receptors here all came from a man aged 40-50 years who had been exposed to COVID-19.

The V gene is TRBV4-2, the J gene TRBJ1-5; TRBD1 is a possible D gene (5 bases). The CDR3 contains 16 residues. Germline loops: CDR1 LGHNA, CDR2 YNFKEQ. Deletions cut 0 bases from V and 6 bases from J, with 15 bases between. The CDR3 loop is CASSQDVFRALQPQHF. CDR3 DNA sequence: TGTGCCAGCAGCCAAGACGTGTTCAGGGCGCTTCAGCCCCAGCATTTT.

The chain links TRBV7-3 to TRBJ2-3; 7 bases fit TRBD2. The CDR3 covers 14 residues. V lost 5 bases, J lost 2 bases, and 4 bases stayed unmatched. Germline assignment: CDR1 SGHTA and CDR2 FQGTGA. This CDR3 is CASSQSGNTDTQYF. CDR3 in DNA: TGTGCCAGCAGCCAGAGCGGGAACACAGATACGCAGTATTTT.

This sequence joins TRBV28 and TRBJ1-6; TRBD1 matches at 7 bases. Trimming cost V 6 bases and J 6 bases; bases outside gene matches: 17. Germline V lookup: CDR1 MDHEN, CDR2 SYDVKM. The CDR3 loop spans 18 amino acids. CDR3 sequence: CASRDTGTEVISNSPLHF. In nucleotides, the CDR3 is TGTGCCAGCAGGGATACCGGGACAGAAGTTATCTCTAATTCACCCCTCCACTTT. Full variable domain (outside the CDR3, taken from reference TRBV28 and TRBJ1-6): DVKVTQSSRYLVKRTGEKVFLECVQDMDHENMFWYRQDPGLGLRLIYFSYDVKMKEKGDIPEGYSVSREKKERFSLILESASTNQTSMYLCASRDTGTEVISNSPLHFGNGTRLTVT.

The chain joins TRBV5-4 to TRBJ2-3; TRBD1 matches at 9 bases. Germline V gives CDR1 SGHNT, CDR2 YYREEE (reference sequence). CDR3 length: 14 amino acids. The junction had 3 bases not matched to a gene; V was cut back by 7 bases and J by 0 bases. CDR3 bases: TGTGCCAGCCAAGGACAGGGGAGCACAGATACGCAGTATTTT. Amino acid sequence: CASQGQGSTDTQYF.